The following is a T cell receptor beta chain sequence with its context. As yet, its antigen is unknown. Looked up from germline, CDR1 is SGHTA and CDR2 is FQGNSA. There are 17 residues in the CDR3. The junction had 11 bases not matched to a gene; V was cut back by 1 base and J by 4 bases. The source of the sample is a study of T cells in narcolepsy. Overall study findings and caveats: Same-patient CSF and blood CD4+ T cell clonotypes included HCRT-specific and TRIB2-specific autoreactive ones. Autoreactive clonotypes reportedly recurred in blood of same and different patients, not controls.

Libraries were prepared by immunoSEQ multiplex PCR; TCRdb keeps only in-frame clonotypes and omits some of them. This table holds fewer than 35,000 clones, approximately 80% found once. The chain is built from TRBV7-2 and TRBJ1-2; 8 bases agree with TRBD1. The sequence was obtained from a human donor with narcolepsy. Source material: CD45RA- memory CD4+ T cells from PBMCs. This CDR3 reads CASSLDTGQVGIYGYTF. DNA of the CDR3: TGTGCCAGCAGCTTAGACACGGGACAGGTGGGAATCTATGGCTACACCTTC.